The clone carrying this T cell receptor (beta chain) has more than one count but fewer than ten. The record originates from a study of blood T cell repertoires in COVID-19. Study-wide context: COVID-19 samples, acute and convalescent, were from the United States, Italy and Spain. PBMCs, B-cell-depleted T cells, or T cells were the source of the cDNA or gDNA that made up the material.

Germline CDR1 reads MNHEY; CDR2 reads SVGAGI. The junction had 12 bases not matched to a gene; V was cut back by 7 bases and J by 10 bases. The CDR3 has 15 amino acids. Original methodology: Estimated nucleated cell counts came from reference gene primer amplification. Libraries were prepared by immunoSEQ multiplex PCR; TCRdb keeps only in-frame clonotypes and omits some of them. V, J and clone size reflect that table, while D and trimming were determined from the DNA. The sample holds around 700,000 clones, around 89% seen once. This TCR came from a woman under 30 with acute or convalescent COVID-19. This chain joins TRBV6-5 and TRBJ1-6, with 8 bases identical to TRBD1. The sample was peripheral blood. CDR3 protein: CASKGLQGGFSPLHF. Here the CDR3 DNA reads TGTGCCAGCAAAGGGTTACAGGGGGGGTTCTCACCCCTCCACTTT.